This is a list of T cell receptor beta chains from one sample in a study of T-cell reconstitution after alpha-beta-depleted transplantation in children. MiXCR, applied by TCRdb to the PCR reads, yields one record per CDR3 protein. The repertoire holds 250,000 to 400,000 distinct CDR3 sequences, approximately 23% seen once, with 10% to 11% in the top ten. The sample was PBMCs, mostly from graft donor cells, taken 180 days after TCRalphabeta/CD19-depleted stem cell transplant. The origin of the receptors is a male patient aged 5 to 17 who had a stem cell transplant for acute lymphoblastic leukemia, so the T cells may come from the graft donor. Each CDR3 is given with its conserved first and last residue. The D gene is left open where the match is weak. Not every row has a clone size; where given, it reads once, few, many or a size class.

TRBJ1-5 - TRBV6-2/TRBV6-3 - CASSYLDSWDQPQHF TGTGCCAGCAGTTACCTGGACAGCTGGGATCAGCCCCAGCATTTT
TRBJ2-7 - TRBV19 - CASRSNGRQYF TGTGCCAGCCGGAGCAACGGCCGGCAGTACTTC
TRBJ2-7 many TRBV2 - CASSGGYEQYF TGTGCCAGCAGTGGGGGGTACGAGCAGTACTTC
TRBJ2-7 - TRBV6-1 - CPSSRPVGRGGEQYF TGTCCCAGCAGTCGACCCGTAGGCAGGGGAGGAGAGCAGTACTTC
TRBJ2-3 few TRBV4-1 TRBD2 CASSQVPGLAAYTDTQYF TGCGCCAGCAGCCAAGTTCCGGGACTAGCGGCCTACACAGATACGCAGTATTTT
TRBJ2-7 - TRBV5-5 - CASSPPRTNYEQYF TGTGCCAGCAGCCCCCCCCGGACAAACTACGAGCAGTACTTC
TRBJ2-7 few TRBV5-6 - CASSLVRPRLYEQYF TGTGCCAGCAGCTTGGTTCGTCCCCGTCTCTACGAGCAGTACTTC
TRBJ1-1 - TRBV25-1 - CASNGPNTEAFF TGTGCCAGCAATGGGCCGAACACTGAAGCTTTCTTT
TRBJ2-3 few TRBV20-1 TRBD2 CSATPSGRTDTQYF TGCAGTGCTACCCCTAGCGGGAGAACAGATACGCAGTATTTT
TRBJ2-3 few TRBV4-1 TRBD2 CASSRGTSGTDTQYF TGCGCCAGCAGCCGAGGGACTAGCGGGACAGATACGCAGTATTTT
TRBJ1-2 few TRBV6-5 - CASSPGRVGYTF TGTGCCAGCAGTCCTGGGCGCGTTGGCTACACCTTC
TRBJ2-1 - TRBV24-1 TRBD2 CATSDIRLAATGLSYNEQFF TGTGCCACCAGTGATATCAGACTAGCGGCTACGGGTCTCTCCTACAATGAGCAGTTCTTC
TRBJ1-2 - TRBV28 TRBD1 CASSLWDRVYGYTF TGTGCCAGCAGTTTATGGGACAGGGTCTATGGCTACACCTTC
TRBJ1-5 once TRBV4-1 - CASSLQTNQPQHF TGCGCCAGCAGCCTACAAACCAATCAGCCCCAGCATTTT
TRBJ2-7 - TRBV5-1 - CASSLERGSSYEHYF TGCGCCAGCAGCTTGGAAAGAGGGAGCTCCTACGAGCACTACTTC
TRBJ2-2 few TRBV7-8 TRBD2 CASSWSPTSINTGELFF TGTGCCAGCAGCTGGTCGCCGACTAGCATAAACACCGGGGAGCTGTTTTTT
TRBJ1-1 few TRBV6-5 - CASSYGPWRHLGRKSNTEAFF TGTGCCAGCAGTTATGGTCCCTGGAGGCACCTCGGGCGGAAATCGAACACTGAAGCTTTCTTT
TRBJ1-1 few TRBV29-1 TRBD1 CSVSGTENTEAFF TGCAGCGTCTCCGGGACAGAGAACACTGAAGCTTTCTTT
TRBJ2-7 - TRBV20-1 - CSARGRGEWIYEQYF TGCAGTGCTAGAGGTAGGGGGGAGTGGATCTACGAGCAGTACTTC
TRBJ1-1 once TRBV5-1 - CASSLAGGRTEAFF TGCGCCAGCAGCTTGGCCGGGGGAAGGACTGAAGCTTTCTTT
TRBJ2-7 many TRBV10-3 TRBD2 CAISVGTSGSGEQYF TGTGCCATCAGTGTCGGGACTAGCGGGAGTGGCGAGCAGTACTTC
TRBJ2-3 - TRBV5-1 - CASSLAGTSGSSTDTQYF TGCGCCAGCAGCTTGGCCGGTACGTCCGGGAGTAGCACAGATACGCAGTATTTT
TRBJ2-7 few TRBV4-1 TRBD2 CASSQDNRAGVYEQYF TGCGCCAGCAGCCAAGATAACCGAGCGGGAGTTTACGAGCAGTACTTC
TRBJ2-5 few TRBV4-1 TRBD1 CASSQGDRGFGETQYF TGCGCCAGCAGCCAAGGAGACAGGGGGTTCGGAGAGACCCAGTACTTC
TRBJ2-5 - TRBV27 - CASSPTRSETQYF TGTGCCAGCAGTCCCACTAGGAGCGAGACCCAGTACTTC
TRBJ2-7 few TRBV6-1 TRBD2 CASRQRELSNYEQYF TGTGCCAGTCGGCAGCGGGAGCTGAGCAACTACGAGCAGTACTTC
TRBJ2-2 - TRBV5-5 TRBD1 CASSFRDRGRNTGELFF TGTGCCAGCAGCTTCCGGGACAGGGGGCGCAACACCGGGGAGCTGTTTTTT
TRBJ2-7 few TRBV6-2/TRBV6-3 - CASSYRLNSYEQYF TGTGCCAGCAGTTACAGGCTAAACTCCTACGAGCAGTACTTC
TRBJ2-1 - TRBV7-9 - CASRGRGNEQFF TGTGCCAGCCGGGGCCGGGGCAATGAGCAGTTCTTC
TRBJ2-5 many TRBV12-3/TRBV12-4 - CASSSGEETQYF TGTGCCAGCAGTTCCGGAGAAGAGACCCAGTACTTC
TRBJ2-3 few TRBV5-1 TRBD1 CASSTGTAVLSTDTQYF TGCGCCAGCAGCACCGGGACAGCCGTCCTTAGCACAGATACGCAGTATTTT
TRBJ2-5 many TRBV5-1 TRBD1 CASSSGTGEETQYF TGCGCCAGCAGCTCCGGGACAGGGGAAGAGACCCAGTACTTC
TRBJ2-1 - TRBV4-1 TRBD2 CASSNPPGGSYNEQFF TGCGCCAGCAGCAACCCCCCGGGGGGCTCCTACAATGAGCAGTTCTTC
TRBJ2-7 few TRBV15 - CATSNLGEQYF TGTGCCACCAGCAACCTAGGCGAGCAGTACTTC
TRBJ1-1 - TRBV20-1 - CSARDRGWTEAFF TGCAGTGCTAGAGATCGGGGTTGGACTGAAGCTTTCTTT
TRBJ1-2 - TRBV7-9 - CASSLTLWTEANYGYTF TGTGCCAGCAGCTTAACCCTGTGGACAGAAGCTAACTATGGCTACACCTTC
TRBJ1-2 - TRBV9 - CASSVPGRRPYGYTF TGTGCCAGCAGCGTTCCGGGACGGAGGCCTTATGGCTACACCTTC
TRBJ2-5 few TRBV12-3/TRBV12-4 - CASSFRPTALAADRGETQYF TGTGCCAGCAGTTTCAGGCCGACCGCACTAGCGGCGGACAGGGGTGAGACCCAGTACTTC
TRBJ2-5 - TRBV28 - CAVRRGEETQYF TGTGCCGTCCGCCGGGGAGAGGAGACCCAGTACTTC
TRBJ2-7 - TRBV11-2 - CASSLEDGPYEQYF TGTGCCAGCAGCCTCGAGGACGGACCCTACGAGCAGTACTTC
TRBJ1-3 few TRBV24-1 - CATSERGTAPTGNTIYF TGTGCCACCAGTGAAAGGGGGACCGCCCCGACTGGAAACACCATATATTTT
TRBJ1-1 - TRBV5-1 - CASSLKPPPRDTEAFF TGCGCCAGCAGCTTGAAGCCTCCTCCTCGGGACACTGAAGCTTTCTTT
TRBJ2-1 - TRBV20-1 - CSARGTLVGRDLEQFF TGCAGTGCTAGAGGAACCCTGGTTGGGCGGGACCTTGAGCAGTTCTTC
TRBJ2-7 few TRBV20-1 TRBD1 CSFRDRTYEQYF TGCAGTTTCCGGGACAGAACCTACGAGCAGTACTTC
TRBJ1-1 few TRBV10-3 - CATSFTTSSNTEAFF TGTGCCACCTCTTTTACGACATCGTCAAACACTGAAGCTTTCTTT
TRBJ2-1 - TRBV11-2 TRBD2 CASSFRGGLAGGPYNEQFF TGTGCCAGCAGCTTCCGGGGGGGGCTAGCGGGAGGGCCCTATAATGAGCAGTTCTTC
TRBJ2-7 - TRBV2 - CASDPGTTYEQYF TGTGCCAGCGACCCCGGGACCACCTACGAGCAGTACTTC